The text below deals with one T cell receptor beta chain. Its antigen is unknown. V was shortened by 1 base and J by 5 bases, with 16 bases between the two germline ends. The CDR3 spans 15 residues. Germline V gives CDR1 SGHNT, CDR2 YYREEE (reference sequence). This specimen belongs to a study of T cell repertoires in cytomegalovirus infection. Study-level background: Public signatures in TCR beta pointed to CMV infection and matching HLA type. Whole-study results and caveats: The study identified carriers of CMV plus the relevant HLA from cumulative public TCR beta family frequency. Ex vivo responses were dominated by HLA-C-restricted CMV-specific TCR beta clonotypes.

TCRdb ran MiXCR on the reads and lists one entry per CDR3 protein. The profile shows 450,000 to 650,000 distinct CDR3 sequences, about a quarter of them singletons. This clonotype was sampled from a human donor in good health (CMV status not recorded). Some clones in this sample may be carry-over from other donors' samples. The V and J genes are TRBV5-4 and TRBJ2-7, with D hard to call. Sequenced input: PBMCs. CDR3 sequence reads: CASSLRRPGLDEQYF. The CDR3 coding sequence is TGTGCCAGCAGCTTGCGTAGACCGGGTCTAGACGAGCAGTACTTC.